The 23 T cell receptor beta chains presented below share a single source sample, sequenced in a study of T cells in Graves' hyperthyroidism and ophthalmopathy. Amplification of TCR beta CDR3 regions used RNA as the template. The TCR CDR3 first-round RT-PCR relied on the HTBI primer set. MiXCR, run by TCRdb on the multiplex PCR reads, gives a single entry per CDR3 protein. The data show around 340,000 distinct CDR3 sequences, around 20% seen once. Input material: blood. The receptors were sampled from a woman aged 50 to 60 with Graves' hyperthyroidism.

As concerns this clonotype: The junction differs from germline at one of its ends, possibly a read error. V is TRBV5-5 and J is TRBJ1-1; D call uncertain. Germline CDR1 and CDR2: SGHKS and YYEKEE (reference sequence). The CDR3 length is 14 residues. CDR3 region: CTSSLLWRDTEAFF. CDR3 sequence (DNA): TGTACCAGCAGCTTGCTTTGGCGGGACACTGAAGCTTTCTTT.

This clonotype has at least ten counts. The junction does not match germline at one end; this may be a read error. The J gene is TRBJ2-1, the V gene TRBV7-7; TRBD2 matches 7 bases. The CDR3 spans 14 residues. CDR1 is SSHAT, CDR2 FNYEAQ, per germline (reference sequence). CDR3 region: CASSQGGSSNEQFF. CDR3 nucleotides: TGTGCTAGCAGTCAGGGCGGGAGTAGTAATGAGCAGTTCTTC. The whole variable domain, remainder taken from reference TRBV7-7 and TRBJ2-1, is GAGVSQSPRYKVTKRGQDVTLRCDPISSHATLYWYQQALGQGPEFLTYFNYEAQPDKSGLPSDRFSAERPEGSISTLTIQRTEQRDSAMYRCASSQGGSSNEQFFGPGTRLTVL.

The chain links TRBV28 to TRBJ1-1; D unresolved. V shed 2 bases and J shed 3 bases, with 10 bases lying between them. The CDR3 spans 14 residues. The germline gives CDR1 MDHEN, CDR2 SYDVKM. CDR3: CASSLPGRDTEAFF. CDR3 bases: TGTGCCAGCAGTTTACCCGGAAGGGACACTGAAGCTTTCTTT.

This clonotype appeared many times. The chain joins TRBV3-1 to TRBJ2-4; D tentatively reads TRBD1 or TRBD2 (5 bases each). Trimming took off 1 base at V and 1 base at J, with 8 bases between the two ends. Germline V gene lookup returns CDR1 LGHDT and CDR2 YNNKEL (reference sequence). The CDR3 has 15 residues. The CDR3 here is CASSQGGTAKNIQYF. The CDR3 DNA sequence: TGTGCCAGCAGCCAAGGGGGGACCGCCAAAAACATTCAGTACTTC.

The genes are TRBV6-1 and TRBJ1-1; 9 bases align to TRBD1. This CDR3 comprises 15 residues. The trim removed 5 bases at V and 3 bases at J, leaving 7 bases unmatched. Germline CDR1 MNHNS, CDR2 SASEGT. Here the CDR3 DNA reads TGTGCCAGCAGTTCACAGGGGGCCGGGGACACTGAAGCTTTCTTT. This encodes CASSSQGAGDTEAFF.

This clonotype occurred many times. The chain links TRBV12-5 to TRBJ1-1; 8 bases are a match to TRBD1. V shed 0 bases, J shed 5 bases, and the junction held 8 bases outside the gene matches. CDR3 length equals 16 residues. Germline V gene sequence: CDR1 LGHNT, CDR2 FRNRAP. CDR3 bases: TGTGCTAGTGGTTTGGTCCTCGGACAGGGTGGTACTGAAGCTTTCTTT. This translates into CASGLVLGQGGTEAFF.

The CDR3 sequence: CASSLEGENTEAFF. The CDR3 nucleotides are TGTGCCAGCAGCCTGGAGGGGGAGAACACTGAAGCTTTCTTT. This sequence joins TRBV7-9 and TRBJ1-1; tentatively, D is TRBD1 (6 bases). The CDR3 contains 14 residues. Germline V CDR1 and CDR2: SEHNR, FQNEAQ (reference sequence). V was shortened by 5 bases and J by 1 base, with 11 bases between the two germline ends.

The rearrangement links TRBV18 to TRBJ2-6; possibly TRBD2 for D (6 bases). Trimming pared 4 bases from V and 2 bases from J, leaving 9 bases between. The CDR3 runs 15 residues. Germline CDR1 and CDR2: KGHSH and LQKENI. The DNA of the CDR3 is TGTGCCAGCTCACATGGAGGGGCTGGGGCCAACGTCCTGACTTTC. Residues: CASSHGGAGANVLTF.

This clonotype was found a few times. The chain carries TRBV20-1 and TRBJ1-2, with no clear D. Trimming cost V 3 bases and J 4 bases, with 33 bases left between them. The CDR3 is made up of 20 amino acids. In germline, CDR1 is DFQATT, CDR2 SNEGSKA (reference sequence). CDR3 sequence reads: CSASSRARKDGVTPRYGYTF. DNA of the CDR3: TGCAGTGCTAGTAGTAGGGCCAGAAAGGACGGCGTAACGCCCCGCTATGGCTACACCTTC.

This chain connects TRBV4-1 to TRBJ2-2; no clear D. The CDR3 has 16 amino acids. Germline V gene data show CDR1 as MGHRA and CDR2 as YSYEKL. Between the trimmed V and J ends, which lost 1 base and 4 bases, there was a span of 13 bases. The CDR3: CASSQGPVRITGELFF. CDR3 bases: TGCGCCAGCAGCCAAGGTCCGGTCCGTATCACCGGGGAGCTGTTTTTT.

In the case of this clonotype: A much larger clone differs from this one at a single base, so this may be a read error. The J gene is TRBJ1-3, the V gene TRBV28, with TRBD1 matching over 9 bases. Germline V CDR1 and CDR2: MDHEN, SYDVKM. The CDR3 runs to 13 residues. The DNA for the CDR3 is TGTGCCAGCAGTTCGGACAGGGGATTCACCACATATTTT. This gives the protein CASSSDRGFTTYF.

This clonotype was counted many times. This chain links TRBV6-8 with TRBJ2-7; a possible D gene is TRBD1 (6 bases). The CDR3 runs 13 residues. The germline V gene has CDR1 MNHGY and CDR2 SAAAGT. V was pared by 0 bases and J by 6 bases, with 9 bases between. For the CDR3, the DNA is TGTGCCAGCAGTTACTCCAACAGGGCCGAGCAGTACTTC. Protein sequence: CASSYSNRAEQYF.

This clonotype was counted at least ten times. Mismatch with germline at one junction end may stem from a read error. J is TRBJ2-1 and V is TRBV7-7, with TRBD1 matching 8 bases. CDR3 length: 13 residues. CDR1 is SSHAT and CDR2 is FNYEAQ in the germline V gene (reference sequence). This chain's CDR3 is CASSSDRGGEQFF. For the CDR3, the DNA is TGTGCTAGCAGCTCAGACAGGGGCGGTGAGCAGTTCTTC.

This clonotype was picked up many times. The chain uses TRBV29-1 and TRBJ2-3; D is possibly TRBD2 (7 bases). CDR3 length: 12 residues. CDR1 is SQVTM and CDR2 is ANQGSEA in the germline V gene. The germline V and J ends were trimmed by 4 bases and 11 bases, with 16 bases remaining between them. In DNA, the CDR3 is TGCAGCGTTGGTTCAGGGGAGGGCGAGCAGTATTTT. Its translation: CSVGSGEGEQYF.

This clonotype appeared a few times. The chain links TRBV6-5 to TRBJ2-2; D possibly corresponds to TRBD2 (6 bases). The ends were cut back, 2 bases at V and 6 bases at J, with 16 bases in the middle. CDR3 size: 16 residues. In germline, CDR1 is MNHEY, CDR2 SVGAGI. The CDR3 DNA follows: TGTGCCAGCAGTTACACCGCTGGCTCGGGGGCCGGGGAGCTGTTTTTT. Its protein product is CASSYTAGSGAGELFF.

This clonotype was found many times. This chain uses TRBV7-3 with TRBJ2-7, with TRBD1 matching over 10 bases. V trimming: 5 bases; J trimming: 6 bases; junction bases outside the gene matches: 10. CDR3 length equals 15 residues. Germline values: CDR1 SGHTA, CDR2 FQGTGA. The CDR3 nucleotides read TGTGCCAGCAGCCGGGGGGACAGGGGTCTAGCCGAGCAGTACTTC. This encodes CASSRGDRGLAEQYF.

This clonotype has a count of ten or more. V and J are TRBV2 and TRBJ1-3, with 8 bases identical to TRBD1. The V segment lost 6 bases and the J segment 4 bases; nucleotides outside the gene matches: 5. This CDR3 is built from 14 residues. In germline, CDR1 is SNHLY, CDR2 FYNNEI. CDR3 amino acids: CASSRQGTGNTIYF. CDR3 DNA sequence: TGTGCCAGCAGCCGACAGGGGACGGGAAACACCATATATTTT.

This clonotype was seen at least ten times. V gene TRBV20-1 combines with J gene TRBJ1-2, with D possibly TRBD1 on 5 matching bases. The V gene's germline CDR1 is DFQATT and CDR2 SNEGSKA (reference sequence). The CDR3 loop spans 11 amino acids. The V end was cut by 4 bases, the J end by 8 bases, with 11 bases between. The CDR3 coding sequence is TGCAGTGCTATTGGGGGAGGAGGCTACACCTTC. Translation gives CSAIGGGGYTF.

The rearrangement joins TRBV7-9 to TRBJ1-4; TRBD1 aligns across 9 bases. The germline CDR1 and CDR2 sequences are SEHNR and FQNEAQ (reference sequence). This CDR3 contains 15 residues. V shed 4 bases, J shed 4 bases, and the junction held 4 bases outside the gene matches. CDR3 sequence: CASSSGQGRNEKLFF. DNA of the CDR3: TGTGCCAGCAGCTCAGGACAGGGGCGTAATGAAAAACTGTTTTTT.

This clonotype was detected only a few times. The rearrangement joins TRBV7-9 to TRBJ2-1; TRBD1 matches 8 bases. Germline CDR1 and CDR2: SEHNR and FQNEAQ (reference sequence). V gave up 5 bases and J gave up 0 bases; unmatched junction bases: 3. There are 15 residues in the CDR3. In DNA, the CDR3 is TGTGCCAGCAGCGAGGGACAGGCCTCCTACAATGAGCAGTTCTTC. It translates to CASSEGQASYNEQFF.

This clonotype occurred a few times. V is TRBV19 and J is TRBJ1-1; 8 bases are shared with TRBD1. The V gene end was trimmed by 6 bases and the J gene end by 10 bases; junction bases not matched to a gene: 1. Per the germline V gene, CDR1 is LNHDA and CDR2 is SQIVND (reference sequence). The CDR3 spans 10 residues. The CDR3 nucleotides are TGTGCCAGTAGCGACAGGGGAGCTTTCTTT. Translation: CASSDRGAFF.

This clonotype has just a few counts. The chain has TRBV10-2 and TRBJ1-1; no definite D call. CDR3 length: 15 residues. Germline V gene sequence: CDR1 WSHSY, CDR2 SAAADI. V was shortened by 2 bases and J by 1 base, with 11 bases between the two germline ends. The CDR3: CASSEGLRTNTEAFF. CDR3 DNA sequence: TGCGCCAGCAGTGAGGGTCTCAGAACGAACACTGAAGCTTTCTTT.

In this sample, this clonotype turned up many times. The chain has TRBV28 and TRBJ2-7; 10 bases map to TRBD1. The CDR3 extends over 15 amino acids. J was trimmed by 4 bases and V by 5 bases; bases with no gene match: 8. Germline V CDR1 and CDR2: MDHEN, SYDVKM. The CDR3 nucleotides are TGTGCCAGCAGTCATACCGGGACAGGGGCATACGAGCAGTACTTC. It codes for CASSHTGTGAYEQYF.